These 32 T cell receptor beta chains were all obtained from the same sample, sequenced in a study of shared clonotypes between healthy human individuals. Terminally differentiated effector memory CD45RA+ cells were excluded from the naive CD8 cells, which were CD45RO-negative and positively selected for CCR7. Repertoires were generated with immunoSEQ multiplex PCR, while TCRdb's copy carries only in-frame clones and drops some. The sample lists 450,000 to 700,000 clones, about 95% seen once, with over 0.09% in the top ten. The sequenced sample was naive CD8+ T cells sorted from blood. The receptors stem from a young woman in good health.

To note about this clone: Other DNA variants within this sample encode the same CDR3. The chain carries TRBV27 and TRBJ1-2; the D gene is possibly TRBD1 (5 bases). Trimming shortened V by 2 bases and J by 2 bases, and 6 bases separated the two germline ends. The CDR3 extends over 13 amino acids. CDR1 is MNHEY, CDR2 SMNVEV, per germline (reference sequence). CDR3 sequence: CASSLDSNYGYTF. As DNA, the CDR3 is TGTGCCAGCAGTTTAGACAGCAACTATGGCTACACCTTC.

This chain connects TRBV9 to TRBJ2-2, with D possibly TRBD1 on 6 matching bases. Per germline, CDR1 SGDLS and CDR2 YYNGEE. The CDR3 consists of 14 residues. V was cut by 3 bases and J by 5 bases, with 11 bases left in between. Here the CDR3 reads CASSGIRGTGELFF. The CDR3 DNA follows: TGTGCCAGCAGCGGAATCAGGGGTACCGGGGAGCTGTTTTTT.

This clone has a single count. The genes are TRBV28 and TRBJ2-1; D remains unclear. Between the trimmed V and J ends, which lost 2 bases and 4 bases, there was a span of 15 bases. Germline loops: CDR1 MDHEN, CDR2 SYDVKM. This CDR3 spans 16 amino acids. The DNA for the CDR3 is TGTGCCAGCAGTTTACTATTGGAGACTGGGTACAATGAGCAGTTCTTC. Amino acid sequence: CASSLLLETGYNEQFF.

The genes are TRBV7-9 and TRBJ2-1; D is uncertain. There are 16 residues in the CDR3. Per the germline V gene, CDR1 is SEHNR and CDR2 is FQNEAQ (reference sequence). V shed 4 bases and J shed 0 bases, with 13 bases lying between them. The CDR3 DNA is TGTGCCAGCAGCTCGTTTAGTGCCAGCTCCTACAATGAGCAGTTCTTC. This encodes CASSSFSASSYNEQFF.

The CDR3 DNA reads TGCGCCAGCAGCCAAGCTAACTACAGGGGGGTGAACATTCAGTACTTC. Amino acids: CASSQANYRGVNIQYF. The chain combines TRBV4-1 with TRBJ2-4, with 8 positions matching TRBD1. Germline CDR1 reads MGHRA; CDR2 reads YSYEKL. The CDR3 spans 16 residues. J lost 7 bases, V lost 1 base, and 9 bases had no gene match.

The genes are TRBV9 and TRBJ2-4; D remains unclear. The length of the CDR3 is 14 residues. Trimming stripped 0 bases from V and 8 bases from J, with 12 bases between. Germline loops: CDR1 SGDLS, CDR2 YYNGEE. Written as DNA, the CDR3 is TGTGCCAGCAGCGTAGGCTTCGGAGTAGACATTCAGTACTTC. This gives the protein CASSVGFGVDIQYF.

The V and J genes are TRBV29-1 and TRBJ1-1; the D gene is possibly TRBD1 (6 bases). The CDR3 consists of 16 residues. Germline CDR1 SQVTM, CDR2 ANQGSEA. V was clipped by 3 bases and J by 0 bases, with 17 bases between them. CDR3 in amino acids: CSVESQGYHLNTEAFF. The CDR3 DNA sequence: TGCAGCGTTGAGAGTCAGGGGTACCATTTGAACACTGAAGCTTTCTTT.

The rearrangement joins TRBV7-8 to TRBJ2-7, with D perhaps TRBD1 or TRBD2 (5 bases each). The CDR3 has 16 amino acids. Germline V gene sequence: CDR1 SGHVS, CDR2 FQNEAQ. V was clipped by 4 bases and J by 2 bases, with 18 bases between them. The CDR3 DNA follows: TGTGCCAGCAGCTCGTCCTCCGGGACGGTCACCTACGAGCAGTACTTC. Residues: CASSSSSGTVTYEQYF.

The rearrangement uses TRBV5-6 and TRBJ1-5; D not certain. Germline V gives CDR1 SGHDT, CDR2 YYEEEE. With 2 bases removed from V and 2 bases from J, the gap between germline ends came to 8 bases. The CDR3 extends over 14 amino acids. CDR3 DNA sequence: TGTGCCAGCAGCTTCGGTTTCGGCAATCAGCCCCAGCATTTT. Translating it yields CASSFGFGNQPQHF.

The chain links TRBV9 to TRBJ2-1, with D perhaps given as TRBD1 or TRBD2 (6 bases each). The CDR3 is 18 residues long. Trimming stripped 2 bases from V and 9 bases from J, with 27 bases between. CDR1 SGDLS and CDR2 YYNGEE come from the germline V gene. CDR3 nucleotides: TGTGCCAGCAGCGTGGACAGTGGCCGCCGGGGGCGTATGGGTGAGCAGTTCTTC. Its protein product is CASSVDSGRRGRMGEQFF.

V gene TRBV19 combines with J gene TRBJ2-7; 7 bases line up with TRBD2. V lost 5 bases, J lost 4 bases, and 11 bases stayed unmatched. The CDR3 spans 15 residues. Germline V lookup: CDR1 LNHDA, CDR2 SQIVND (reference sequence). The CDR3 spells CASSQFLAVHYEQYF. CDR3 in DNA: TGTGCCAGTAGTCAGTTCCTAGCGGTACATTACGAGCAGTACTTC. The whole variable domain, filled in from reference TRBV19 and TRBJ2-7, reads DGGITQSPKYLFRKEGQNVTLSCEQNLNHDAMYWYRQDPGQGLRLIYYSQIVNDFQKGDIAEGYSVSREKKESFPLTVTSAQKNPTAFYLCASSQFLAVHYEQYFGPGTRLTVT.

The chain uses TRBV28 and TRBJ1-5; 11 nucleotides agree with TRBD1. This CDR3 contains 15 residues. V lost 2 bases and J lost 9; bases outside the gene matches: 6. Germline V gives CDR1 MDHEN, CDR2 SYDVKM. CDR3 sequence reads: CASSLGTGGLWPQHF. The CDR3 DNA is TGTGCCAGCAGTTTAGGGACAGGGGGGTTATGGCCCCAGCATTTT. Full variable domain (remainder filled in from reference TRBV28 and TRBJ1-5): DVKVTQSSRYLVKRTGEKVFLECVQDMDHENMFWYRQDPGLGLRLIYFSYDVKMKEKGDIPEGYSVSREKKERFSLILESASTNQTSMYLCASSLGTGGLWPQHFGDGTRLSIL.

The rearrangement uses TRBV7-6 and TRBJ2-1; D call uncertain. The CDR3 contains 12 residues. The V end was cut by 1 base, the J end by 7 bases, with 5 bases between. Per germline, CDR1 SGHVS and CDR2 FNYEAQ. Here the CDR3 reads CASSLESNEQFF. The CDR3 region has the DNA TGTGCCAGCAGCTTAGAGTCAAATGAGCAGTTCTTC.

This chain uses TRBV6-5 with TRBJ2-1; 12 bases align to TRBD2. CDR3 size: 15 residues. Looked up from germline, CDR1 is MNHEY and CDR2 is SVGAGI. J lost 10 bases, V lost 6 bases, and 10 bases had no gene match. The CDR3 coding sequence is TGTGCCAGCAGGGGGACTAGCGGGTTAGGGTGGGAGCAGTTCTTC. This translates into CASRGTSGLGWEQFF.

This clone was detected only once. CDR3 coding DNA: TGTGCCAGCAACCCCCGGGACTCCCAGGATGAGCAGTTCTTC. Translation gives CASNPRDSQDEQFF. The chain uses TRBV27 and TRBJ2-1, with D perhaps matching TRBD2 (6 bases). The CDR3 is 14 residues long. Trimming pared 7 bases from V and 8 bases from J, leaving 18 bases between. Germline V gene sequence: CDR1 MNHEY, CDR2 SMNVEV (reference sequence).

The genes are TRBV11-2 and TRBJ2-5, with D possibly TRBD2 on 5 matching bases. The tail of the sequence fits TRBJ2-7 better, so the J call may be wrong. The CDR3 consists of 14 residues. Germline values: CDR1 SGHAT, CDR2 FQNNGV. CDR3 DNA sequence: TGTGCCAGCAGCTTAGCGACGGGGTTCGACGAGCAGTACTTC. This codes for CASSLATGFDEQYF.

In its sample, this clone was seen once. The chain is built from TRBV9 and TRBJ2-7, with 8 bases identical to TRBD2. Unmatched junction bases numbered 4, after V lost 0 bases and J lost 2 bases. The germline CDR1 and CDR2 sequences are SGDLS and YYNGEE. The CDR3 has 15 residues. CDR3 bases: TGTGCCAGCAGCGTAGGAGCTAGCGGGCCCTACGAGCAGTACTTC. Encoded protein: CASSVGASGPYEQYF.

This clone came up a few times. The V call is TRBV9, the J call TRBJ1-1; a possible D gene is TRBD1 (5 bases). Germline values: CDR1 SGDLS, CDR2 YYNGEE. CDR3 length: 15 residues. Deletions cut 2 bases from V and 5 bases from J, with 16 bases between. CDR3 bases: TGTGCCAGCAGCGTTACGGGGGGTCCGAGGACTGAAGCTTTCTTT. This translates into CASSVTGGPRTEAFF.

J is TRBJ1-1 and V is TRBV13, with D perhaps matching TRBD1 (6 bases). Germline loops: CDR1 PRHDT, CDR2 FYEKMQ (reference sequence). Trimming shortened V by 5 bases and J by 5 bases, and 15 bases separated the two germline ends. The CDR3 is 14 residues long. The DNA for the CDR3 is TGTGCCAGCAGCGTACAGGGTGAGATGACTGAAGCTTTCTTT. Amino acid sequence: CASSVQGEMTEAFF.

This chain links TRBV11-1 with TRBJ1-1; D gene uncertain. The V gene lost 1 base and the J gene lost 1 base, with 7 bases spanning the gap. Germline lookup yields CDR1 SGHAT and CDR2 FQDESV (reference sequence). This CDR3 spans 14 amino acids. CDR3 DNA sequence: TGTGCCAGCAGCTTAGTCCCGGAGAACACTGAAGCTTTCTTT. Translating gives CASSLVPENTEAFF.

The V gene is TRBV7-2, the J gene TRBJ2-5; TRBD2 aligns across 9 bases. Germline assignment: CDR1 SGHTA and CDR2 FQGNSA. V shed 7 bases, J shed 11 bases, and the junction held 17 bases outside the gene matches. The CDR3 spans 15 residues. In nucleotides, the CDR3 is TGTGCCAGCACCCCTCCGGGACTAGCAACTACCGGACAGTACTTC. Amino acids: CASTPPGLATTGQYF.

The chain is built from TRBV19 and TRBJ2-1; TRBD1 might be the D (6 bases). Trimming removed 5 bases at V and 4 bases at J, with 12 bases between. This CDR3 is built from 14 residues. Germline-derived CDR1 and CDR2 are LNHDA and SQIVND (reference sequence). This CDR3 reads CASSLDSVYNEQFF. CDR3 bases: TGTGCCAGTAGTCTGGACAGTGTGTACAATGAGCAGTTCTTC.

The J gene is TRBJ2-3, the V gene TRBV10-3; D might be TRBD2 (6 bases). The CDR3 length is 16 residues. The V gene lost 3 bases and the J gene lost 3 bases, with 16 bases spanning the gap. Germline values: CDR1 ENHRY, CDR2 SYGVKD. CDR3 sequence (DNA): TGTGCCATCAGTGACGGAGGGAGACGAGGTACAGATACGCAGTATTTT. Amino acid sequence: CAISDGGRRGTDTQYF.

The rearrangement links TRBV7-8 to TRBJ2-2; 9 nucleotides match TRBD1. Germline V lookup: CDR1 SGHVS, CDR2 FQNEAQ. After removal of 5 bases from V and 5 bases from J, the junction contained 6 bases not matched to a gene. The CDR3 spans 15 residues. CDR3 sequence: CASSNTGGGTGELFF. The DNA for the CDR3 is TGTGCCAGCAGCAATACAGGGGGCGGAACCGGGGAGCTGTTTTTT.

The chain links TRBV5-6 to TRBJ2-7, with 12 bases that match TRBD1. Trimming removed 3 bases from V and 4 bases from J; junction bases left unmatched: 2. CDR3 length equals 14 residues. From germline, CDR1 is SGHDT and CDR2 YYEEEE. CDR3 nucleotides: TGTGCCAGCAGCTGGGACAGGGGGCGGTACGAGCAGTACTTC. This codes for CASSWDRGRYEQYF.

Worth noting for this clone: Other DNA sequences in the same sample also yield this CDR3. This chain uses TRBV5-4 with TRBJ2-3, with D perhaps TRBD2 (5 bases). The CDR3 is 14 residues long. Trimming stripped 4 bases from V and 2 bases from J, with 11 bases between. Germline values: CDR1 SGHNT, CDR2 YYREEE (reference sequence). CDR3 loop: CASSGERSTDTQYF. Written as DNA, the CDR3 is TGTGCCAGCAGCGGGGAGCGGTCCACAGATACGCAGTATTTT.

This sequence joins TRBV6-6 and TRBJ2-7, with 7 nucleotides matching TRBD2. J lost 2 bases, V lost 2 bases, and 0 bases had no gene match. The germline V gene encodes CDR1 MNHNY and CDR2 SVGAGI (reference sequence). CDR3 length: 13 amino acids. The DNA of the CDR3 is TGTGCCAGCAGTTACGCGGGAGCCTACGAGCAGTACTTC. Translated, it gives CASSYAGAYEQYF.

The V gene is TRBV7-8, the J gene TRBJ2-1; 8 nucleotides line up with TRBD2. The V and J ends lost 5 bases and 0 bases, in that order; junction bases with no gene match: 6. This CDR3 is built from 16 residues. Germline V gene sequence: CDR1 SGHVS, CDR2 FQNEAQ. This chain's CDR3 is CASSGSGVSSYNEQFF. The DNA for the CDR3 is TGTGCCAGCAGCGGTAGCGGGGTTAGCTCCTACAATGAGCAGTTCTTC.

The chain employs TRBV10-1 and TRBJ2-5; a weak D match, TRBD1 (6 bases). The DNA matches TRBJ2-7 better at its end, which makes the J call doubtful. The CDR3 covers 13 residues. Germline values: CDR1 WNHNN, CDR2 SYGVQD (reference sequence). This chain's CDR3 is CASSEAQGREQYF. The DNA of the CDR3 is TGCGCCAGCAGTGAGGCACAGGGACGCGAGCAGTACTTC.

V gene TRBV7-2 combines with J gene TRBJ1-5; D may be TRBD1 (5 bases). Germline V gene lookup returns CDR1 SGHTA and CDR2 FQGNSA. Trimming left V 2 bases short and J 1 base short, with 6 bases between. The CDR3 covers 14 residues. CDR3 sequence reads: CASSLRGSNQPQHF. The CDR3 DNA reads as TGTGCCAGCAGCTTAAGGGGAAGCAATCAGCCCCAGCATTTT. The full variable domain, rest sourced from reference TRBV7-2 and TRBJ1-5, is GAGVSQSPSNKVTEKGKDVELRCDPISGHTALYWYRQSLGQGLEFLIYFQGNSAPDKSGLPSDRFSAERTGGSVSTLTIQRTQQEDSAVYLCASSLRGSNQPQHFGDGTRLSIL.

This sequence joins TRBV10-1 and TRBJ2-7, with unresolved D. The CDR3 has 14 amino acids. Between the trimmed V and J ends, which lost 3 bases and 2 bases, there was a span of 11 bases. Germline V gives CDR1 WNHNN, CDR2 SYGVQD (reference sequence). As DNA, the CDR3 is TGCGCCAGCAGTGAAATCCCCAGGCCCTACGAGCAGTACTTC. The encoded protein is CASSEIPRPYEQYF.

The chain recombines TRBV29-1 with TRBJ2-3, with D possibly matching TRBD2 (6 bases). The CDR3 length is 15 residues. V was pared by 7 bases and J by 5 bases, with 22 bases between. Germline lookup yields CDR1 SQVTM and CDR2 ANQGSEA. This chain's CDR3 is CSAAGKPLAGDTQYF. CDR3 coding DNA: TGCAGCGCAGCGGGTAAACCGTTAGCAGGAGATACGCAGTATTTT.